Listed here is a single T cell receptor (beta chain). The sample comes from a study of blood T cells in healthy people across ages. PCR was performed a second time for roughly 7 to 12 cycles using a sample-barcoded 5' primer and a J-beta primer mix. TCRdb processed the 5' RACE reads anew with MiXCR; each CDR3 protein has one entry. Seen here are about 1.8 million distinct CDR3 sequences, around 48% observed once, and the top ten hold over 2%. CDR1 and CDR2 (germline): SGHVS, FQNEAQ. This CDR3 contains 15 residues. V was pared by 5 bases and J by 1 base, with 14 bases between. The sequence was collected from a woman between 40 and 55 years old in good health. The material sequenced was blood. This chain links TRBV7-8 with TRBJ2-5; D perhaps matches TRBD1 (5 bases). CDR3 amino acids: CASSPSQGFQETQYF. In DNA, the CDR3 is TGTGCCAGCAGCCCCAGCCAGGGTTTCCAAGAGACCCAGTACTTC.